This T cell receptor (beta chain) was observed in a study of blood T cells in healthy people across ages. This clonotype was counted between two and nine times. The antigen is undetermined. Points from the study as a whole: Diversity was higher, and naive CD4+ cells more numerous, in long-lived donors than in aged donors. The study lacked donor CMV status, which possibly confounded expanded clonotype changes.

Individuals who donated were healthy Caucasians from Russia aged 6 to 90. The CDR3 runs 14 residues. From germline, CDR1 is ENHRY and CDR2 SYGVKD. V dropped 3 bases and J dropped 0 bases, with 8 bases sitting between them. A sample-barcoded 5' primer and a J-beta primer mix were used in a second PCR of about 7 to 11 cycles. TCRdb analysed the 5' RACE reads with MiXCR anew, one entry per CDR3 protein. The repertoire holds around 990,000 distinct CDR3 sequences, less than 45% seen once, with around 14% in the top ten. The TCR originated in a man between 18 and 35 years old in good health. Material for sequencing was blood. V is TRBV10-3 and J is TRBJ1-1; D gene unclear. CDR3 amino acids: CAISELNMNTEAFF. The CDR3 region has the DNA TGTGCCATCAGTGAACTGAACATGAACACTGAAGCTTTCTTT.